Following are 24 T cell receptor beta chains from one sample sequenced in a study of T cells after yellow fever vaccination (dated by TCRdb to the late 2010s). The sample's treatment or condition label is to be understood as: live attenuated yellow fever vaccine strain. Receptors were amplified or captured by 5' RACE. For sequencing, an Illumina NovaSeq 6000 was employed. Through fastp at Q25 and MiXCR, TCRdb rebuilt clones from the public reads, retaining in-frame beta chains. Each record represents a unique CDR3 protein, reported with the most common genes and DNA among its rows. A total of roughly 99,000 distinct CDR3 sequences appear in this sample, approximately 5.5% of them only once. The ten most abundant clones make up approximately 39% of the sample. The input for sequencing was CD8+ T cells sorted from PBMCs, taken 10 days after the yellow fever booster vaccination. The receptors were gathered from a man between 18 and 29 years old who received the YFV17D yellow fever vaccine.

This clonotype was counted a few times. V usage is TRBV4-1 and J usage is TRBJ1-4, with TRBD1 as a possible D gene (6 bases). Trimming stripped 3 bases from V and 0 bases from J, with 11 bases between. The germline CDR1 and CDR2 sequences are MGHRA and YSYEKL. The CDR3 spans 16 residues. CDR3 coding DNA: TGCGCCAGCAGCCACCCGGACAGTCCAACTAATGAAAAACTGTTTTTT. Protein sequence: CASSHPDSPTNEKLFF.

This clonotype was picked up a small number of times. CDR3 in amino acids: CASSRQVTNTEAFF. CDR3 DNA: TGTGCCAGCAGCCGACAGGTAACGAACACTGAAGCTTTCTTT. This chain connects TRBV21-1 to TRBJ1-1; the table's D call, TRBD1, has no DNA check behind it. TRBV21-1 is annotated as a pseudogene. CDR3 length equals 14 residues.

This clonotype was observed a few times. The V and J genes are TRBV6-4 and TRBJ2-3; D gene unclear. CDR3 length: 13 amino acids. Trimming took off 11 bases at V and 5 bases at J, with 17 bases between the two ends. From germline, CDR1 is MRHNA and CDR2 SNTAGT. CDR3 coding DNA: TGTGCCGGCGCAGCGCACCCGGGAGATACGCAGTATTTT. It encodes CAGAAHPGDTQYF.

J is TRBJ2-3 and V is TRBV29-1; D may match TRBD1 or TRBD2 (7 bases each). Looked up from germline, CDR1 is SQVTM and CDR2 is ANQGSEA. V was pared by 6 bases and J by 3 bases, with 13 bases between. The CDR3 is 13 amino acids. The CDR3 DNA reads TGCAGCGTCAGGGGGGGGGCGACAGATACGCAGTATTTT. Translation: CSVRGGATDTQYF.

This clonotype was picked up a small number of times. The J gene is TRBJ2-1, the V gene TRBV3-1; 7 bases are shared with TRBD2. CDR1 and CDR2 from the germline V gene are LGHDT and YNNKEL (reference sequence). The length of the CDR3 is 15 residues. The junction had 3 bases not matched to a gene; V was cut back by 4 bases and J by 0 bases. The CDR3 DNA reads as TGTGCCAGCAGCCTCGGGACTACCTCCTACAATGAGCAGTTCTTC. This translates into CASSLGTTSYNEQFF.

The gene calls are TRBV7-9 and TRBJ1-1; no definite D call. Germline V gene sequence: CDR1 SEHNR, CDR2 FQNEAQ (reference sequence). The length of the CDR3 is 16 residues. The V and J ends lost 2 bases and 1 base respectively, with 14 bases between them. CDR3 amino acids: CASSLSRADRNTEAFF. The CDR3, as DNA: TGTGCCAGCAGCTTATCTAGGGCAGACCGGAACACTGAAGCTTTCTTT.

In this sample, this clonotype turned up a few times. The CDR3 spells CASSLRGPDEQFF. Written as DNA, the CDR3 is TGTGCCAGCAGTTTACGGGGGCCGGATGAGCAGTTCTTC. V and J are TRBV12-3 or TRBV12-4 and TRBJ2-1, with D perhaps matching TRBD1 or TRBD2 (6 bases each). The CDR3 length is 13 residues. V was clipped by 2 bases and J by 8 bases, with 10 bases between them.

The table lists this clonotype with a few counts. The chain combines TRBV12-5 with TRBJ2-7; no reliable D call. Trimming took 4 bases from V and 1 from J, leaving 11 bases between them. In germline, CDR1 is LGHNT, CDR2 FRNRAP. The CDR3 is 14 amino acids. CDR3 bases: TGTGCTAGTGGTTCCGACTTGACATCCTACGAGCAGTACTTC. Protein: CASGSDLTSYEQYF. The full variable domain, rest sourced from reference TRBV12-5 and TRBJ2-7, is DARVTQTPRHKVTEMGQEVTMRCQPILGHNTVFWYRQTMMQGLELLAYFRNRAPLDDSGMPKDRFSAEMPDATLATLKIQPSEPRDSAVYFCASGSDLTSYEQYFGPGTRLTVT.

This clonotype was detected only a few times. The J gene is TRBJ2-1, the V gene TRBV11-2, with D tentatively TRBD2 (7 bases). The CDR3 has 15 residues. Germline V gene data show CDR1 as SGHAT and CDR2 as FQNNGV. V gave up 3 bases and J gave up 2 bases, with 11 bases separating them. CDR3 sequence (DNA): TGTGCCAGCAGCTTGTGGGGGGGGCCCTACAATGAGCAGTTCTTC. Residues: CASSLWGGPYNEQFF.

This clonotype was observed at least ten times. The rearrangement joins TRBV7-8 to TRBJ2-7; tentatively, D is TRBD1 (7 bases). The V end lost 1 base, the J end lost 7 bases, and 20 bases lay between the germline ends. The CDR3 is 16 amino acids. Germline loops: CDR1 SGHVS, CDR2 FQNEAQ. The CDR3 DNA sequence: TGTGCCAGCAGCTTAGGGCAGGGGGGACCCCCCAGTGAGCAGTACGTC. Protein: CASSLGQGGPPSEQYV.

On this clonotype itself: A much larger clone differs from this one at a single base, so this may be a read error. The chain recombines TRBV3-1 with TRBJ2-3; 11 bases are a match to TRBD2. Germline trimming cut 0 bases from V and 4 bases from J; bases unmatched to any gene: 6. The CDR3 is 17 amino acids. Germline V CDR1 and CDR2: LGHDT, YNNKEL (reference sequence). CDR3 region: CASSQETLAGGADTQYF. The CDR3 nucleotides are TGTGCCAGCAGCCAAGAGACCCTAGCGGGGGGCGCAGATACGCAGTATTTT.

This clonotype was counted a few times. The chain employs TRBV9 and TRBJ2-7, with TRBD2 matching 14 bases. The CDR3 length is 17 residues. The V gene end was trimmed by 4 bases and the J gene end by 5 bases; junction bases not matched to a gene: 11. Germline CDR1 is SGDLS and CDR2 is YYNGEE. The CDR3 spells CASSPTPTSGGVNEQYF. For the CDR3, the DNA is TGTGCCAGCAGCCCTACGCCGACTAGCGGGGGGGTAAACGAGCAGTACTTC.

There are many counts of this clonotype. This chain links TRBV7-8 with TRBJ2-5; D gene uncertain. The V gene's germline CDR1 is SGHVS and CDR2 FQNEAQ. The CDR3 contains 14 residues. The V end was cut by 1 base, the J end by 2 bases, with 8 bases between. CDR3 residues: CASSLVFQQETQYF. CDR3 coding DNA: TGTGCCAGCAGCTTAGTATTCCAGCAAGAGACCCAGTACTTC.

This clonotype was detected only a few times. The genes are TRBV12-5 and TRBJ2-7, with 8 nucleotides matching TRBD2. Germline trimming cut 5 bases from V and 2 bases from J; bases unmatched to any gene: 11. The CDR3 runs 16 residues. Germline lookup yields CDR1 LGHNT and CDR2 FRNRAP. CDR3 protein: CASGPPAGGPPYEQYF. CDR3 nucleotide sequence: TGTGCTAGTGGTCCTCCCGCGGGGGGCCCCCCCTACGAGCAGTACTTC.

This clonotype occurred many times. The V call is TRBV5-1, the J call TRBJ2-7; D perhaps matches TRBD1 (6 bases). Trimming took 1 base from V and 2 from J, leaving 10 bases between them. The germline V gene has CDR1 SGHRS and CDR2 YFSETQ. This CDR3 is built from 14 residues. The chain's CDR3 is CASSLSAGAYEQYV. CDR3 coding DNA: TGCGCCAGCAGCTTGTCGGCAGGGGCCTACGAGCAGTACGTC.

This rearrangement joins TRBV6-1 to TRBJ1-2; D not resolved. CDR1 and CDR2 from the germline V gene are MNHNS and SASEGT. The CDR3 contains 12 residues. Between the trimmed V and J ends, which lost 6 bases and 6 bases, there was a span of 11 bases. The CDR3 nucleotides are TGTGCCAGCAGAAGGTCCGTGGATGGCTACACCTTC. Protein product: CASRRSVDGYTF.

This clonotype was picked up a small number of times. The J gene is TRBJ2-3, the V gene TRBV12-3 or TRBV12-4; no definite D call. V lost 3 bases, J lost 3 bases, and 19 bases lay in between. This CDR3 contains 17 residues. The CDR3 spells CASSFGFGRLVTDTQYF. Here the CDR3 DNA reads TGTGCCAGCAGTTTTGGATTCGGGCGACTCGTGACAGATACGCAGTATTTT.

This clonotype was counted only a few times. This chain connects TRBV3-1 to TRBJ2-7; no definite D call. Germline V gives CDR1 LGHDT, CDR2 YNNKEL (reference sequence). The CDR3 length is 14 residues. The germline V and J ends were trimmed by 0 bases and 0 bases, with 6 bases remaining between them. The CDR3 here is CASSQEVSSYEQYF. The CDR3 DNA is TGTGCCAGCAGCCAAGAAGTTTCCTCCTACGAGCAGTACTTC.

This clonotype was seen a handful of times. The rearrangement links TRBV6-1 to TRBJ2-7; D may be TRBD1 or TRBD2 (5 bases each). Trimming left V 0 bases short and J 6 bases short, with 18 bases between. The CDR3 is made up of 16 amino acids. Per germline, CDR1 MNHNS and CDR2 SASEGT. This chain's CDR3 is CASSEARGLQKGEQYF. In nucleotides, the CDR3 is TGTGCCAGCAGTGAAGCGAGGGGCCTACAGAAAGGCGAGCAGTACTTC.

CDR3 in DNA: TGCAGCGTTGAGCGAGGGACAGTCGGGGAGCTGTTTTTT. Amino acids: CSVERGTVGELFF. The genes are TRBV29-1 and TRBJ2-2; 7 bases agree with TRBD1. V was clipped by 3 bases and J by 7 bases; unmatched bases: 5. This CDR3 region has 13 residues. Germline V lookup: CDR1 SQVTM, CDR2 ANQGSEA.

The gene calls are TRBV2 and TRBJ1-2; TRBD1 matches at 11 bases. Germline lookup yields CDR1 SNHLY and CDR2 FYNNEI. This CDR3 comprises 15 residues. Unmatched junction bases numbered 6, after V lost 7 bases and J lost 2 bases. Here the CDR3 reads CASKYRDRGNYGYTF. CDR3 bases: TGTGCCAGCAAGTACCGGGACAGGGGGAACTATGGCTACACCTTC.

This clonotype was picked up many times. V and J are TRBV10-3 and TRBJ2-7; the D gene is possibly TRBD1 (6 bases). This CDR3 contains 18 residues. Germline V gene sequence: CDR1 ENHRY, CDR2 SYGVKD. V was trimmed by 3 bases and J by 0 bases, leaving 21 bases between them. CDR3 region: CAISDLTTGKMGSYEQYF. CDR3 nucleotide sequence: TGTGCCATCAGTGATCTTACCACAGGGAAGATGGGCTCCTACGAGCAGTACTTC.

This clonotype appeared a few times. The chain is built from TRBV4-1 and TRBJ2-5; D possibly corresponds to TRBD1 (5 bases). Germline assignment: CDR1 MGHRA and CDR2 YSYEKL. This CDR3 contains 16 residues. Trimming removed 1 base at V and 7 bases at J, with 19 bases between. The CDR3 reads CASSQVVLQGSRTQYF. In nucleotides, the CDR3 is TGCGCCAGCAGCCAAGTGGTGCTTCAGGGATCGCGGACCCAGTACTTC.

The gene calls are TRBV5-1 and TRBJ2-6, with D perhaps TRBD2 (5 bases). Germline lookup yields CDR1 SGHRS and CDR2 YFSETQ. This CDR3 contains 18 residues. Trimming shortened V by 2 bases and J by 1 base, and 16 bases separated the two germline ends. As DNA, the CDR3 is TGCGCCAGCAGCTTATACGGGGTCTCGACTTCTGGGGCCAACGTCCTGACTTTC. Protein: CASSLYGVSTSGANVLTF.